Below, one TCR beta chain is given with its context. No antigen is known for it. Germline assignment: CDR1 MNHEY and CDR2 SVGAGI. CDR3 length: 16 residues. V lost 2 bases and J 5 bases, leaving 18 bases between the germline ends. Both 60 Vbeta primers and 13 Jbeta primers went into the PCR. Produced via immunoSEQ multiplex PCR; TCRdb's table is partial and in-frame only. The profile covers hundreds of thousands of clones, with 65% to 85% appearing a single time and roughly 0.7% taken by the ten largest. This sample was taken from a study of cytomegalovirus exposure and HLA in healthy donors. Study outcomes and limitations: With further analysis later on, most CMV-associated TCR beta chains appeared HLA-restricted. Excluded: some indistinguishable V segments such as TRBV6-2 and TRBV6-3.

The chain carries TRBV6-5 and TRBJ1-1; D remains ambiguous. Sequencing used PBMCs. This receptor was identified in a boy between 2 and 10 years old in good health and CMV-seronegative. As DNA, the CDR3 is TGTGCCAGCAGTTACCTAGTGTTTGGTGGCAAAACTGAAGCTTTCTTT. Its protein product is CASSYLVFGGKTEAFF.